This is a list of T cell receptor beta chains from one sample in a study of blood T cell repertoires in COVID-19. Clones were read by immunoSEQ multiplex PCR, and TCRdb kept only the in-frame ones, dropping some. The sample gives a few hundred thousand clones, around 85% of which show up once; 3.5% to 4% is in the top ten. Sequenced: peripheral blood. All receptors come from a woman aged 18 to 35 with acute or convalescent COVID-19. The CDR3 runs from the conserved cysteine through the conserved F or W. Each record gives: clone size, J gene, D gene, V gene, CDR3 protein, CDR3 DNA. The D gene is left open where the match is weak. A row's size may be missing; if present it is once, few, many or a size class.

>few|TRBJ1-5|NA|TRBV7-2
CASSLVVGVDQPQHF
TGTGCCAGCAGCTTAGTGGTAGGGGTGGATCAGCCCCAGCATTTT
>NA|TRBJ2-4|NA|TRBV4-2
CASSPGLDGRIAKNIQYF
TGTGCCAGCAGCCCGGGACTTGACGGAAGAATAGCCAAAAACATTCAGTACTTC
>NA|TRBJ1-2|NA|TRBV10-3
CAIHPSTRQANYGYTF
TGTGCCATCCACCCGTCGACGAGACAGGCAAACTATGGCTACACCTTC
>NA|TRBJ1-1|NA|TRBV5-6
CASSPAWEGENTEAFF
TGTGCCAGCAGCCCCGCCTGGGAGGGGGAGAACACTGAAGCTTTCTTT
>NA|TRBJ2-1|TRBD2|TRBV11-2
CASRPGLEFNEQFF
TGTGCCAGCAGACCGGGACTAGAATTCAATGAGCAGTTCTTC
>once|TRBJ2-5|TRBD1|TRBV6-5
CASTRTGGPGTQYF
TGTGCCAGCACTAGGACAGGGGGGCCTGGGACCCAGTACTTC
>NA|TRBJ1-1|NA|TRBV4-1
CASSQDGLGTEAFF
TGCGCCAGCAGCCAAGACGGACTTGGTACTGAAGCTTTCTTT
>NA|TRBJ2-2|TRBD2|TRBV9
CASSLSISGGEKLNTGELFF
TGTGCCAGCAGCCTATCAATTAGCGGGGGGGAAAAATTGAACACCGGGGAGCTGTTTTTT
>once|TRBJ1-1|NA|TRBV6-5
CASTEWGGTGAFF
TGTGCCAGCACCGAATGGGGGGGGACCGGAGCTTTCTTT
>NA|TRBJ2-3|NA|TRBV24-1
CATSDPQTDTQYF
TGTGCCACCAGTGATCCACAAACAGATACGCAGTATTTT
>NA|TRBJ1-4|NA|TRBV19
CASSLGQWNEKLFF
TGTGCCAGTAGTCTGGGACAATGGAATGAAAAACTGTTTTTT
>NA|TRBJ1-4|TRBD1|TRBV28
CASSPRTGTEKLFF
TGTGCCAGCAGCCCTAGGACAGGGACTGAAAAACTGTTTTTT
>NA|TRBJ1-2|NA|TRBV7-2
CASSPAVVGGYGYTF
TGTGCCAGCAGCCCAGCCGTGGTGGGGGGCTATGGCTACACCTTC
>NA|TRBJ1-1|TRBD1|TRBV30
CAWSPGTVNTEAFF
TGTGCCTGGAGCCCCGGGACAGTGAACACTGAAGCTTTCTTT
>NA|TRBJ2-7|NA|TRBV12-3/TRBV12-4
CASSLRVYEQYF
TGTGCCAGCAGTTTGAGGGTCTACGAGCAGTACTTC
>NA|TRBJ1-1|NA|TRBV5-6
CASSLAYGDTEAFF
TGTGCCAGCAGCTTGGCCTACGGGGACACTGAAGCTTTCTTT
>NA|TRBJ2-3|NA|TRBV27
CASSPGLRPDTQYF
TGTGCCAGCAGTCCCGGCCTCAGGCCAGATACGCAGTATTTT
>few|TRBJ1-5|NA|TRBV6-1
CASSERPPPNQPQHF
TGTGCCAGCAGTGAGAGGCCACCCCCAAATCAGCCCCAGCATTTT
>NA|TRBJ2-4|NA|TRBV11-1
CASSSLELAKNIQYF
TGTGCCAGCAGCTCTTTAGAACTAGCCAAAAACATTCAGTACTTC
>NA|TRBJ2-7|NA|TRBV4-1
CASSQWTPPNLEQYF
TGCGCCAGCAGCCAATGGACTCCGCCCAACTTAGAGCAGTACTTC
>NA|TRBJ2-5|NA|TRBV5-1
CASSPGLAWQETQYF
TGCGCCAGCAGCCCGGGACTGGCATGGCAAGAGACCCAGTACTTC
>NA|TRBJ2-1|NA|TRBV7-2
CASSFATTTNEQFF
TGTGCCAGCAGCTTCGCGACTACCACCAATGAGCAGTTCTTC
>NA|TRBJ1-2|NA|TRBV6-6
CASSRVGGEGYGYTF
TGTGCCAGCAGTAGGGTGGGGGGAGAGGGCTATGGCTACACCTTC
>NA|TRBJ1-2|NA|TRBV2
CASTGGWRLYGYTF
TGTGCCAGCACCGGGGGGTGGCGCCTCTATGGCTACACCTTC
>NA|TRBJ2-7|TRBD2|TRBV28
CASSLVREARYEQYF
TGTGCCAGCAGTTTAGTGCGGGAGGCACGCTACGAGCAGTACTTC
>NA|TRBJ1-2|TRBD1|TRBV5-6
CASSFWYRGSNGYTF
TGTGCCAGCAGCTTTTGGTACAGGGGATCGAACGGCTACACCTTC
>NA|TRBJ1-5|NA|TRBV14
CASSQDRRVSNQPQHF
TGTGCCAGCAGCCAAGATAGGCGGGTTAGCAATCAGCCCCAGCATTTT
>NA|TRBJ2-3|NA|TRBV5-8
CASSFGDYTQYF
TGTGCCAGCAGCTTCGGGGACTATACGCAGTATTTT
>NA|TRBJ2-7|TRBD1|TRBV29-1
CSVGGQLASYEQYF
TGCAGCGTTGGGGGACAGTTAGCATCCTACGAGCAGTACTTC
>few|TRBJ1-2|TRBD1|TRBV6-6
CASSPQGDGGYTF
TGTGCCAGCAGTCCCCAGGGGGACGGTGGCTACACCTTC
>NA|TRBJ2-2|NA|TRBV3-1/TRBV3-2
CASSQAGNTGELFF
TGTGCCAGCAGCCAAGCCGGGAACACCGGGGAGCTGTTTTTT
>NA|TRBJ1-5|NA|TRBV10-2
CASSELGRDQPQHF
TGCGCCAGCAGTGAGCTCGGTAGAGATCAGCCCCAGCATTTT
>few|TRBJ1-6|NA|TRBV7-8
CASSPQRGGSVNSPLHF
TGTGCCAGCAGCCCACAGAGGGGGGGCTCAGTAAATTCACCCCTCCACTTT
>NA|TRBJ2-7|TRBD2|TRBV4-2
CASSQDETSGSMYEQYF
TGTGCCAGCAGCCAAGACGAGACTAGCGGGAGCATGTACGAGCAGTACTTC
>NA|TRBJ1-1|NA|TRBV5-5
CASSLSRGTEAFF
TGTGCCAGCAGCTTGAGCAGGGGTACTGAAGCTTTCTTT
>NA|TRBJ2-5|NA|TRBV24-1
CATSDLHSGIEETQYF
TGTGCCACCAGTGATTTGCATTCAGGGATTGAAGAGACCCAGTACTTC
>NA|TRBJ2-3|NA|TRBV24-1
CATSDRGNTDTQYF
TGTGCCACCAGTGATAGGGGGAACACAGATACGCAGTATTTT
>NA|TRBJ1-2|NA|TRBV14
CASSQYGREYNYGYTF
TGTGCCAGCAGCCAGTATGGGAGGGAGTATAACTATGGCTACACCTTC
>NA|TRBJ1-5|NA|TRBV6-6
CASSPRSSGGRGGNQPQHF
TGTGCCAGCAGTCCTCGAAGCAGCGGGGGGAGAGGAGGCAATCAGCCCCAGCATTTT
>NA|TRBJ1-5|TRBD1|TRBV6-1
CASSERAGGGYYSNQPQHF
TGTGCCAGCAGTGAAAGGGCAGGGGGCGGCTACTATAGCAATCAGCCCCAGCATTTT
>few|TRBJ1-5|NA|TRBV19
CASSIDENEGQPQHF
TGTGCCAGTAGTATAGACGAAAACGAGGGTCAGCCCCAGCATTTT
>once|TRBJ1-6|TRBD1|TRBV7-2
CASSLGQGARSPLHF
TGTGCCAGCAGCTTGGGGCAGGGGGCTAGGTCACCCCTCCACTTT
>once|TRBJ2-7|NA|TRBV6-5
CASSYSSSSYEQYF
TGTGCCAGCAGTTACTCGTCTAGCAGCTACGAGCAGTACTTC
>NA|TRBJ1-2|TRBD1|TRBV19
CASKTGINGYTF
TGTGCCAGTAAGACAGGGATTAATGGCTACACCTTC
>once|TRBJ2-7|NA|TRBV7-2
CASSLVGADYEQYF
TGTGCCAGCAGCTTAGTTGGGGCAGACTACGAGCAGTACTTC
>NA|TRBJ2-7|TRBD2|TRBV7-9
CASSSTSGINHPYEQYF
TGTGCCAGCAGCTCGACTAGCGGGATTAACCACCCCTACGAGCAGTACTTC
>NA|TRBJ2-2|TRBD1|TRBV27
CASSMGQGTGELFF
TGTGCCAGCAGTATGGGACAGGGGACCGGGGAGCTGTTTTTT
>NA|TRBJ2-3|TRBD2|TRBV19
CASSMVSGITDTQYF
TGTGCCAGTAGTATGGTGAGCGGGATCACAGATACGCAGTATTTT
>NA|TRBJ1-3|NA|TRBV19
CASSGGTSPGNTIYF
TGTGCCAGTAGTGGAGGGACTTCTCCTGGAAACACCATATATTTT
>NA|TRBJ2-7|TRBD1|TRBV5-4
CASSLGQGARKNF
TGTGCCAGCAGCTTGGGTCAGGGGGCGCGGAAGAACTTC
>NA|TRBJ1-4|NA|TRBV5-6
CASLHTRYEKLFF
TGTGCCAGCCTCCACACCCGTTATGAAAAACTGTTTTTT
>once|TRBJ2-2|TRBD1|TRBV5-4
CASSPGQGAGELFF
TGTGCCAGCAGCCCTGGACAGGGGGCCGGGGAGCTGTTTTTT
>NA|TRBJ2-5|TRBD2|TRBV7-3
CASSLGGEVGETQYF
TGTGCCAGCAGCTTAGGGGGGGAGGTTGGAGAGACCCAGTACTTC